These 8 T cell receptor beta chains originate from one sample sequenced in a study of blood T cell repertoires in COVID-19. TCRdb's copy holds only in-frame clones and misses some; the assay was immunoSEQ multiplex PCR. The table includes 25,000 to 35,000 clones, approximately 85% detected once. The specimen was peripheral blood. The receptors stem from a man aged 80 or over with active COVID-19.

The gene calls are TRBV7-2 and TRBJ2-7; 7 bases map to TRBD2. The CDR3 is made up of 16 amino acids. Trimming removed 5 bases from V and 6 bases from J; junction bases left unmatched: 16. The germline CDR1 and CDR2 sequences are SGHTA and FQGNSA. The CDR3: CASSPVLGGMVREQYF. The CDR3 region has the DNA TGTGCCAGCAGCCCGGTGCTGGGGGGGATGGTACGCGAGCAGTACTTC.

The rearrangement joins TRBV29-1 to TRBJ1-1, with 9 positions matching TRBD1. V gave up 6 bases and J gave up 2 bases; unmatched junction bases: 4. Germline V gives CDR1 SQVTM, CDR2 ANQGSEA. The CDR3 runs 13 residues. The CDR3 DNA reads as TGCAGCGTCATTACAGGGGGCAACACTGAAGCTTTCTTT. Translating it yields CSVITGGNTEAFF.

The CDR3 is CAWIRWTATNTGELFF. For the CDR3, the DNA is TGTGCCTGGATAAGGTGGACAGCTACGAACACCGGGGAGCTGTTTTTT. The chain carries TRBV30 and TRBJ2-2; D might be TRBD1 (6 bases). The germline V gene has CDR1 GTSNPN and CDR2 SVGIG (reference sequence). Trimming removed 4 bases at V and 0 bases at J, with 15 bases between. The CDR3 contains 16 residues.

This chain connects TRBV18 to TRBJ2-5; D gene uncertain. Looked up from germline, CDR1 is KGHSH and CDR2 is LQKENI. CDR3 length: 13 amino acids. V was clipped by 3 bases and J by 2 bases, with 7 bases between them. The CDR3 sequence: CASSPQVQETQYF. CDR3 in DNA: TGTGCCAGCTCACCTCAGGTGCAAGAGACCCAGTACTTC.

This CDR3 reads CASSLGPLADTQYF. CDR3 bases: TGTGCCAGCAGTTTGGGGCCCCTTGCAGATACGCAGTATTTT. The chain employs TRBV27 and TRBJ2-3, with D maybe TRBD1 (5 bases). Germline values: CDR1 MNHEY, CDR2 SMNVEV (reference sequence). V was shortened by 3 bases and J by 4 bases, with 11 bases between the two germline ends. The CDR3 sequence is 14 residues long.

This sequence joins TRBV30 and TRBJ1-4; 9 positions match TRBD1. The CDR3 loop spans 14 amino acids. Germline V gene sequence: CDR1 GTSNPN, CDR2 SVGIG (reference sequence). The J segment lost 6 bases and the V segment lost 1 base, leaving 3 bases of the junction unmatched. In DNA, the CDR3 is TGTGCCTGGAGTGCGGGACAGGGAGATGAAAAACTGTTTTTT. The encoded protein is CAWSAGQGDEKLFF.

The chain couples TRBV29-1 to TRBJ2-5; D is possibly TRBD1 (7 bases). CDR1 is SQVTM and CDR2 is ANQGSEA in the germline V gene. This CDR3 comprises 17 residues. V was clipped by 4 bases and J by 0 bases, with 21 bases between them. CDR3: CSVAGEKDRRDQETQYF. In DNA, the CDR3 is TGCAGCGTTGCGGGGGAGAAGGACAGGAGAGACCAAGAGACCCAGTACTTC.

The chain's CDR3 is CASGQAYNEQFF. DNA of the CDR3: TGCGCCAGCGGACAGGCCTACAATGAGCAGTTCTTC. The rearrangement joins TRBV5-1 to TRBJ2-1; 7 bases match TRBD1. The CDR3 is made up of 12 amino acids. The V gene's germline CDR1 is SGHRS and CDR2 YFSETQ. V lost 7 bases and J lost 2; bases outside the gene matches: 0.